The table lists the clone carrying this T cell receptor beta chain with many counts. Antigen unknown. Uncontrolled infections, other autoimmune diseases, pregnancy or lactation barred patients from enrollment. The authors diagnosed from clinical symptoms, serum thyroxine, TRAb, thyroid ultrasound and orbital computed tomography. PBMCs were density-gradient isolated from approximately 9.8 ml fresh blood. RNA served as the template for amplifying TCR beta CDR3 regions. HTBI primers were employed in first-round RT-PCR, then a second-round multiplex PCR followed. TCRdb itself ran the multiplex PCR reads through MiXCR, one entry per CDR3 protein. This sample has hundreds of thousands of distinct CDR3 sequences, with roughly 39% found just once. This specimen belongs to a study of Graves' ophthalmopathy and Graves' hyperthyroidism. Points from the study as a whole: Detection in blood was also observed for most expanded thyroid clonotypes above 0.001 frequency.

This receptor was identified in an adult man with Graves' ophthalmopathy. The sequencing sample was made of peripheral blood.

CDR3 nucleotide sequence: TGTGCCACCAGTGGGGCCGGCCTTGACAACGAGCAGTACTTC. It translates to CATSGAGLDNEQYF. V and J are TRBV24-1 and TRBJ2-7; no reliable D call. CDR1 is KGHDR, CDR2 SFDVKD, per germline. V lost 5 bases and J 5 bases, leaving 15 bases between the germline ends. There are 14 residues in the CDR3.